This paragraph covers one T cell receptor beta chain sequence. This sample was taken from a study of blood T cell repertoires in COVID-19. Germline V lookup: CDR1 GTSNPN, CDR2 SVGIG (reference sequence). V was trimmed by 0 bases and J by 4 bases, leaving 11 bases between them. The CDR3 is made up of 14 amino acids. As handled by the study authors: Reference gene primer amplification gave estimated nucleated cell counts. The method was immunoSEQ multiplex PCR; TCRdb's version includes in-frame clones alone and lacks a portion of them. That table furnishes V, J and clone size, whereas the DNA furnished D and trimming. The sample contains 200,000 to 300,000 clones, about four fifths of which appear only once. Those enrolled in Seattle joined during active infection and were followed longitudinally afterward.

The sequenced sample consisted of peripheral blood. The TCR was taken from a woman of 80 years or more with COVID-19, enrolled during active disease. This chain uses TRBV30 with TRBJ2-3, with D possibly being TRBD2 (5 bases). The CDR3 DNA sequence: TGTGCCTGGAGTGTCAAAGGAGGTCCAGATACGCAGTATTTT. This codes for CAWSVKGGPDTQYF.